Presented here are 30 T cell receptor beta chains from one specimen sequenced in a study of shared clonotypes between healthy human individuals. Clones were read by immunoSEQ multiplex PCR, and TCRdb kept only the in-frame ones, dropping some. The table records hundreds of thousands of clones, around three quarters of them present only once. Sequenced input: memory CD4+ T cells sorted from blood. The subset denotes: CD45RA-negative fraction. The receptors shown here come from a woman in her twenties or thirties in good health.

The chain couples TRBV5-8 to TRBJ1-5; D unresolved. V lost 2 bases and J lost 2, with 14 bases in between. Germline assignment: CDR1 SGHTS and CDR2 YDEGEE. The CDR3 is made up of 16 amino acids. CDR3: CASSLNAELGNQPQHF. CDR3 nucleotides: TGTGCCAGCAGCTTAAACGCCGAATTGGGCAATCAGCCCCAGCATTTT.

In regard to this clone: Other DNA sequences of this sample code for an identical CDR3. The V call is TRBV2, the J call TRBJ2-3, with a weak D call TRBD2 (5 bases). Germline-derived CDR1 and CDR2 are SNHLY and FYNNEI. The CDR3 has 13 residues. The V gene lost 7 bases and the J gene lost 3 bases, with 11 bases spanning the gap. DNA for the CDR3: TGTGCCAGCAACCGGGAACGAACAGATACGCAGTATTTT. This gives the protein CASNRERTDTQYF.

This chain links TRBV28 with TRBJ2-7; the D gene is possibly TRBD2 (5 bases). The germline V gene encodes CDR1 MDHEN and CDR2 SYDVKM. The CDR3 totals 13 residues. V lost 10 bases, J lost 5 bases, and 18 bases lay in between. CDR3 DNA sequence: TGTGCCACCCTGCCGGGGTTTAGAGACGAGCAGTACTTC. Amino acids: CATLPGFRDEQYF.

The chain is built from TRBV5-4 and TRBJ1-3; 8 bases are shared with TRBD1. Germline V CDR1 and CDR2: SGHNT, YYREEE (reference sequence). The CDR3 has 15 residues. The V gene end was trimmed by 2 bases and the J gene end by 3 bases; junction bases not matched to a gene: 4. This CDR3 is CASSFQGAGGNTIYF. The CDR3 region has the DNA TGTGCCAGCAGCTTCCAGGGGGCCGGTGGAAACACCATATATTTT.

Only one count was recorded for this clone. This chain connects TRBV28 to TRBJ2-3, with D unresolved. The CDR3 length is 17 residues. Trimming cost V 5 bases and J 3 bases, with 21 bases left between them. Germline assignment: CDR1 MDHEN and CDR2 SYDVKM. The CDR3, as DNA: TGTGCCAGCAGTCTGACCACCCGGAATAGGAAGACAGATACGCAGTATTTT. It specifies CASSLTTRNRKTDTQYF.

This chain joins TRBV5-1 and TRBJ1-1, with a possible D match to TRBD1 (5 bases). The V gene lost 0 bases and the J gene lost 1 base, with 13 bases spanning the gap. The CDR3 runs 16 residues. Germline values: CDR1 SGHRS, CDR2 YFSETQ. The DNA for the CDR3 is TGCGCCAGCAGCTTGGATGGGCAGGGCTGGAACACTGAAGCTTTCTTT. Residues: CASSLDGQGWNTEAFF.

The rearrangement uses TRBV25-1 and TRBJ1-4; tentatively, D is TRBD1 (5 bases). Germline V CDR1 and CDR2: MGHDK, SYGVNS. Trimming stripped 9 bases from V and 8 bases from J, with 19 bases between. The CDR3 totals 14 residues. In DNA, the CDR3 is TGTGCCAGTCAAACGATCGGACAAGGGGAAAAACTGTTTTTT. It translates to CASQTIGQGEKLFF.

The rearrangement links TRBV18 to TRBJ2-7; tentatively, D is TRBD2 (5 bases). This CDR3 region has 15 residues. The V and J ends lost 3 bases and 5 bases respectively, with 17 bases between them. Germline assignment: CDR1 KGHSH and CDR2 LQKENI. As DNA, the CDR3 is TGTGCCAGCTCACCCGGGGATTTTAGTGACGACGAGCAGTACTTC. This encodes CASSPGDFSDDEQYF.

A single count supports this clone. Other DNA sequences of this sample code for an identical CDR3. The rearrangement uses TRBV7-9 and TRBJ1-1; D is unresolved. V gave up 1 base and J gave up 0 bases, with 6 bases separating them. This CDR3 contains 14 residues. Looked up from germline, CDR1 is SEHNR and CDR2 is FQNEAQ (reference sequence). The CDR3 nucleotides are TGTGCCAGCAGCTTAGGGGCGGTGAACACTGAAGCTTTCTTT. It specifies CASSLGAVNTEAFF.

CDR3 in amino acids: CASSEPQVKFNGYTF. The CDR3, as DNA: TGTGCCAGCAGTGAACCCCAGGTAAAATTCAATGGCTACACCTTC. This chain joins TRBV2 and TRBJ1-2; D remains unclear. CDR1 and CDR2 (germline): SNHLY, FYNNEI. The V end lost 2 bases, the J end lost 6 bases, and 16 bases lay between the germline ends. CDR3 size: 15 residues.

This rearrangement joins TRBV7-2 to TRBJ1-4, with 7 nucleotides matching TRBD1. The ends lost 3 bases at V and 9 bases at J; junction bases unmatched: 7. In germline, CDR1 is SGHTA, CDR2 FQGNSA. This CDR3 contains 14 residues. CDR3 region: CASSFLGGGKKLFF. CDR3 nucleotide sequence: TGTGCCAGCAGCTTCCTAGGGGGCGGGAAAAAACTGTTTTTT. Full variable domain (outside the CDR3, taken from reference TRBV7-2 and TRBJ1-4): GAGVSQSPSNKVTEKGKDVELRCDPISGHTALYWYRQSLGQGLEFLIYFQGNSAPDKSGLPSDRFSAERTGGSVSTLTIQRTQQEDSAVYLCASSFLGGGKKLFFGSGTQLSVL.

A few counts support this clone. A read error may be the cause here, since a much bigger clone is one base away. Other DNA sequences in the sample encode the same CDR3. This chain uses TRBV6-6 with TRBJ1-2; 7 bases are a match to TRBD1. V shed 6 bases, J shed 3 bases, and the junction held 4 bases outside the gene matches. Per the germline V gene, CDR1 is MNHNY and CDR2 is SVGAGI (reference sequence). CDR3 length equals 13 residues. The CDR3 reads CASSPTGDYGYTF. The DNA of the CDR3 is TGTGCCAGCAGCCCCACAGGGGACTATGGCTACACCTTC.

The chain links TRBV6-1 to TRBJ1-2, with D possibly matching TRBD1 (5 bases). Germline V gene data show CDR1 as MNHNS and CDR2 as SASEGT. V was clipped by 4 bases and J by 0 bases, with 21 bases between them. This CDR3 has 18 residues. The CDR3 spells CASSGDNKGGAANYGYTF. In DNA, the CDR3 is TGTGCCAGCAGTGGAGATAATAAGGGAGGGGCGGCTAACTATGGCTACACCTTC.

The chain uses TRBV2 and TRBJ2-5; D is unresolved. Per the germline V gene, CDR1 is SNHLY and CDR2 is FYNNEI. Trimming removed 4 bases at V and 6 bases at J, with 9 bases between. The CDR3 loop spans 12 amino acids. This CDR3 reads CASSATRQTQYF. The CDR3 DNA is TGTGCCAGCAGTGCGACAAGGCAGACCCAGTACTTC.

The J gene is TRBJ2-4, the V gene TRBV28; D unresolved. V lost 3 bases, J lost 6 bases, and 9 bases lay in between. Germline CDR1 and CDR2: MDHEN and SYDVKM. The CDR3 is made up of 13 amino acids. CDR3 DNA: TGTGCCAGCAGTTTGACGGTTTCAAACATTCAGTACTTC. This codes for CASSLTVSNIQYF. Full variable domain (missing parts from reference TRBV28 and TRBJ2-4): DVKVTQSSRYLVKRTGEKVFLECVQDMDHENMFWYRQDPGLGLRLIYFSYDVKMKEKGDIPEGYSVSREKKERFSLILESASTNQTSMYLCASSLTVSNIQYFGAGTRLSVL.

This clone has more than one count but fewer than ten. This chain connects TRBV5-1 to TRBJ2-1; 8 nucleotides agree with TRBD2. The length of the CDR3 is 17 residues. Trimming at V came to 0 bases and at J to 6 bases, leaving 11 bases not matched to a gene. Germline CDR1 and CDR2: SGHRS and YFSETQ. This CDR3 is CASSLGLGLAGVNEQFF. The CDR3 nucleotides are TGCGCCAGCAGCTTGGGTCTAGGACTAGCAGGGGTCAATGAGCAGTTCTTC.

This chain links TRBV18 with TRBJ1-1; D uncertain. Germline lookup yields CDR1 KGHSH and CDR2 LQKENI. The germline V and J ends were trimmed by 3 bases and 1 base, with 6 bases remaining between them. The CDR3 runs 13 residues. CDR3 sequence reads: CASSPGRNTEAFF. The CDR3 DNA sequence: TGTGCCAGCTCACCTGGGAGGAACACTGAAGCTTTCTTT.

This clone was found once. V usage is TRBV4-1 and J usage is TRBJ1-3; D might be TRBD1 (6 bases). This CDR3 contains 14 residues. The germline V and J ends were trimmed by 4 bases and 1 base, with 8 bases remaining between them. Germline V lookup: CDR1 MGHRA, CDR2 YSYEKL. Here the CDR3 DNA reads TGCGCCAGCAGCCTACAGGGTTCTGGAAACACCATATATTTT. Translation: CASSLQGSGNTIYF.

The V gene is TRBV30, the J gene TRBJ2-3; 13 positions agree with TRBD2. This CDR3 comprises 16 residues. Germline V gene sequence: CDR1 GTSNPN, CDR2 SVGIG (reference sequence). V dropped 3 bases and J dropped 2; count of bases not matched to a gene: 5. The CDR3 spells CAWRPGLAGNTDTQYF. The DNA for the CDR3 is TGTGCCTGGAGACCGGGACTAGCGGGGAACACAGATACGCAGTATTTT.

The V gene is TRBV20-1, the J gene TRBJ2-2, with D maybe TRBD2 (6 bases). Germline CDR1 and CDR2: DFQATT and SNEGSKA (reference sequence). The CDR3 loop spans 11 amino acids. V lost 6 bases and J 11 bases, leaving 13 bases between the germline ends. CDR3 protein: CSAARGSELFF. DNA of the CDR3: TGCAGTGCGGCTCGGGGGAGTGAGCTGTTTTTT.

The chain carries TRBV18 and TRBJ1-5, with a tentative D call TRBD1 (6 bases). V lost 5 bases to trimming and J lost 1 base, with 18 bases between them. This CDR3 is 17 amino acids long. The V gene's germline CDR1 is KGHSH and CDR2 LQKENI. The CDR3 nucleotides read TGTGCCAGCTCAATAGGAGGGGGAGGTTTGAGCAATCAGCCCCAGCATTTT. It codes for CASSIGGGGLSNQPQHF.

The chain links TRBV6-5 to TRBJ2-3, with D tentatively TRBD2 (5 bases). Germline CDR1 MNHEY, CDR2 SVGAGI. This CDR3 region has 15 residues. V lost 0 bases, J lost 6 bases, and 13 bases lay in between. The CDR3 sequence is CASSYSSHPGDTQYF. The CDR3 coding sequence is TGTGCCAGCAGTTACTCGAGCCACCCGGGGGATACGCAGTATTTT.

The chain employs TRBV6-1 and TRBJ2-1; D not resolved. V was clipped by 8 bases and J by 7 bases, with 18 bases between them. CDR1 MNHNS and CDR2 SASEGT come from the germline V gene. The CDR3 covers 14 residues. Written as DNA, the CDR3 is TGTGCCAGCCTCCTTGCCCCGCTCTGGAATGAGCAGTTCTTC. As protein: CASLLAPLWNEQFF.

This chain uses TRBV18 with TRBJ1-4; TRBD1 aligns across 7 bases. The V segment lost 3 bases and the J segment 10 bases; nucleotides outside the gene matches: 8. Germline values: CDR1 KGHSH, CDR2 LQKENI. CDR3 size: 14 residues. Here the CDR3 DNA reads TGTGCCAGCTCACCCGAAGGGGGCGGTGGAAAACTGTTTTTT. Translated, it gives CASSPEGGGGKLFF.

CDR3 loop: CASSDYRGLGSYNEQFF. CDR3 DNA sequence: TGTGCCAGCAGTGATTACAGGGGGCTCGGATCCTACAATGAGCAGTTCTTC. The V call is TRBV25-1, the J call TRBJ2-1, with 9 bases matching TRBD1. Germline values: CDR1 MGHDK, CDR2 SYGVNS. This CDR3 is 17 amino acids long. The trim removed 3 bases at V and 1 base at J, leaving 7 bases unmatched.

The genes are TRBV7-2 and TRBJ2-1; 8 nucleotides agree with TRBD1. The CDR3 length is 13 residues. Losses at the gene ends were 4 bases for V and 9 bases for J; bases not matched to a gene: 5. Germline CDR1 reads SGHTA; CDR2 reads FQGNSA. CDR3 nucleotide sequence: TGTGCCAGCAGCTCTACACAGGGGGGTGAGCAGTTCTTC. Protein product: CASSSTQGGEQFF.

This clone showed up just a few times. This sequence joins TRBV30 and TRBJ2-7; D gene uncertain. With 3 bases removed from V and 2 bases from J, the gap between germline ends came to 5 bases. Germline lookup yields CDR1 GTSNPN and CDR2 SVGIG (reference sequence). The CDR3 has 11 amino acids. The CDR3 sequence: CAWSLTYEQYF. CDR3 in DNA: TGTGCCTGGAGCCTCACCTACGAGCAGTACTTC.

This chain links TRBV27 with TRBJ2-7, with D possibly being TRBD2 (5 bases). Looked up from germline, CDR1 is MNHEY and CDR2 is SMNVEV (reference sequence). The CDR3 runs to 13 residues. The V end lost 3 bases, the J end lost 4 bases, and 10 bases lay between the germline ends. CDR3 region: CASSLTGKYEQYF. For the CDR3, the DNA is TGTGCCAGCAGTTTGACGGGAAAGTACGAGCAGTACTTC.

This clone was detected only a few times. This chain joins TRBV11-2 and TRBJ2-1; D uncertain. CDR1 SGHAT and CDR2 FQNNGV come from the germline V gene. There are 13 residues in the CDR3. V was clipped by 1 base and J by 9 bases, with 10 bases between them. The CDR3: CASSLGIAVEQFF. The DNA of the CDR3 is TGTGCCAGCAGCTTAGGAATAGCAGTTGAGCAGTTCTTC.

There are a few counts of this clone. The rearrangement joins TRBV28 to TRBJ1-5; D is uncertain. Trimming pared 1 base from V and 11 bases from J, leaving 12 bases between. CDR1 and CDR2 from the germline V gene are MDHEN and SYDVKM. The length of the CDR3 is 13 residues. CDR3 loop: CASSLSWLQAQHF. CDR3 DNA sequence: TGTGCCAGCAGTTTATCGTGGCTCCAAGCCCAGCATTTT.